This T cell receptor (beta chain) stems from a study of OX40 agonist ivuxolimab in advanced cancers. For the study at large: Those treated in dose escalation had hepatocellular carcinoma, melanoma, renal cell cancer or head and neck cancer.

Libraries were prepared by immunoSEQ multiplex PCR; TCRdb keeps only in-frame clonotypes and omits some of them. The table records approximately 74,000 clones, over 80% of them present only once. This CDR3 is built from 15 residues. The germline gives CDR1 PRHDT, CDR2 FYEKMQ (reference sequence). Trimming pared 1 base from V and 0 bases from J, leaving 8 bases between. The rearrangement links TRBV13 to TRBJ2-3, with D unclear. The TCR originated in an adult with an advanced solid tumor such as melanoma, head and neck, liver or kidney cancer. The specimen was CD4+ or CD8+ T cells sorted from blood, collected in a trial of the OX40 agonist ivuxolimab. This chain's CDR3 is CASSLEMESTDTQYF. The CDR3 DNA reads TGTGCCAGCAGCTTAGAAATGGAGAGCACAGATACGCAGTATTTT.